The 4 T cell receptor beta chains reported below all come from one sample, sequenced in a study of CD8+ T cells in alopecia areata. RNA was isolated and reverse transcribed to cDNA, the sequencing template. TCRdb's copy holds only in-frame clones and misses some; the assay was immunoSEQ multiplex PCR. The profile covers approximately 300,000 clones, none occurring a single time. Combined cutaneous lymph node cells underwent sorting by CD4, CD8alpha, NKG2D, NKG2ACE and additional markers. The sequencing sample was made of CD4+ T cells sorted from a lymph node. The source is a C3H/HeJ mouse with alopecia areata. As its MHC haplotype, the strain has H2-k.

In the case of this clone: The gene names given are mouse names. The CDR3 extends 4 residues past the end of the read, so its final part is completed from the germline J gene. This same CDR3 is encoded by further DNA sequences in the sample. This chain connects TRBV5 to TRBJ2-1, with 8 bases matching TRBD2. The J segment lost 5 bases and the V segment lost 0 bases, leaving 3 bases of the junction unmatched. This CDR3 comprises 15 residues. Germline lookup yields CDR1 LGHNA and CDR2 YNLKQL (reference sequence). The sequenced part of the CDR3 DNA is TGTGCCAGCAGCCAAGACCTGGGGGGAGATGCT. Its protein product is CASSQDLGGDA. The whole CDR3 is CASSQDLGGDAEQFF.

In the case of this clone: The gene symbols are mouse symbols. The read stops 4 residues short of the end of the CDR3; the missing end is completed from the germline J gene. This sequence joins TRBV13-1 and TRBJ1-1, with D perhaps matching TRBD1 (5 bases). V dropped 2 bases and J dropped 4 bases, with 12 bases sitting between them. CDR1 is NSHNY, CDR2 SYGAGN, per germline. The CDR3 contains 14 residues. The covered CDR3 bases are TGTGCCAGCAGTGAAGGAGGGGAAGGCACA. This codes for CASSEGGEGT. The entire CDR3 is CASSEGGEGTEVFF.

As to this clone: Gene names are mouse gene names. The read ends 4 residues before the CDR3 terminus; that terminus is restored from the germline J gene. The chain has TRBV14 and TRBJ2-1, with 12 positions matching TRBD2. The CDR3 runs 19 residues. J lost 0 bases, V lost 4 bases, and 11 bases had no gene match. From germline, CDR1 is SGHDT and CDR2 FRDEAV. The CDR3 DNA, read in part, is TGTGCCAGCAGTCCCCCCTCCCGACTGGGGGGGCATAACTATGCT. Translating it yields CASSPPSRLGGHNYA. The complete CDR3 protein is CASSPPSRLGGHNYAEQFF.

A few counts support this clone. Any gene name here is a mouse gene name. CDR3: CASSLGGGAGQDTQYF. Incomplete CDR3 DNA: TGTGCCAGCTCTCTCGGGGGGGGCGCAGGCCAAGAC. This chain connects TRBV12-1 to TRBJ2-5; TRBD2 agrees at 8 bases. With the read ending 4 residues before the CDR3 end, the germline J gene is used to fill in that end. Germline values: CDR1 SGHSN, CDR2 HYEKVE. The CDR3 has 16 residues. Trimming at V came to 0 bases and at J to 2 bases, leaving 6 bases not matched to a gene.